What follows describes a single T cell receptor beta chain. The antigen is unknown. The CDR3 length is 13 residues. V lost 7 bases, J lost 0 bases, and 10 bases lay in between. The germline gives CDR1 MDHEN, CDR2 SYDVKM. Researchers reported that TCR beta cDNA libraries carried unique molecular identifiers. TCRdb fed the PCR reads into MiXCR, producing one record per CDR3 protein. The sample records fewer than 600,000 distinct CDR3 sequences, around 40% being singletons. The data stem from a study of post-analysis software for immune sequencing data. Study context: Secondary progressive, relapsing-remitting and progressive-relapsing multiple sclerosis were among the included disease courses.

Study results and limitations: Elevated frequency relative to controls characterized 4 or 5 TRBV segments in patients, TRBV5-6, TRBV5-1 and TRBV20-1 among them. The authors found that F measure strongly co-clustered same-batch samples. Significantly lower normalized Chao1 diversity was found in patients with multiple sclerosis relative to controls.

The sequencing sample was made of blood. The sequence came from a girl between 10 and 17 years old with multiple sclerosis. The J gene is TRBJ2-7, the V gene TRBV28; D is uncertain. In DNA, the CDR3 is TGTGCCAGCATGGTCCCCTCCTCCTACGAGCAGTACTTC. Translation: CASMVPSSYEQYF.